This TCR beta chain was sequenced for a study of long-term antiretroviral therapy in people with HIV. Overall study context: About a decade before 2015, the earliest samples were taken when ART was typically delayed. General study results and limits: Before ART, certain clones expanded, and these dominated the repertoire at all time points. The study found narrower CDR3 length ranges in HIV repertoires than in controls.

Survey level was the resolution at which the v3.0 immunoSEQ assay ran. Using immunoSEQ multiplex PCR, the repertoire was profiled, and TCRdb retains in-frame clones only, with some absent. The table records about 29,000 clones, more than 85% of them present only once. One or more pre-ART and two or more post-ART PBMC samples were available from each donor. To note about this clone: The antigen is undetermined.

Per the germline V gene, CDR1 is LNHDA and CDR2 is SQIVND (reference sequence). This CDR3 comprises 14 residues. V was cut by 6 bases and J by 0 bases, with 6 bases left in between. The receptor was isolated from a man in his forties with HIV. J is TRBJ2-6 and V is TRBV19; D remains unclear. This material consisted of unsorted PBMCs, taken 6.2 years after starting antiretroviral therapy. The CDR3 loop is CASRTLSGANVLTF. The CDR3 region has the DNA TGTGCCAGTAGGACTCTCTCTGGGGCCAACGTCCTGACTTTC.